A selection of T cell receptor beta chains follows, all from one sample in a study of shared clonotypes between healthy human individuals. Here immunoSEQ multiplex PCR was the method, and the copy in TCRdb shows in-frame clones only, minus some. The table includes under 1,100,000 clones, about 75% detected once. The specimen was memory CD4+ T cells sorted from blood. These receptors originate from a man aged 18 to 29 in good health. The CDR3 runs from the conserved cysteine through the conserved F or W. A D gene is named only where the DNA matches it firmly. A row's size may be missing; if present it is once, few, many or a size class.

v_call: TRBV10-3; clone_size: .; d_call: .; j_call: TRBJ1-4; cdr3_nt: TGTGCCATCAGTGACCCCACTGAAAAACTGTTTTTT; cdr3_aa: CAISDPTEKLFF
v_call: TRBV5-1; clone_size: .; d_call: TRBD2; j_call: TRBJ2-5; cdr3_nt: TGCGCCAGCAGCTACGGACGGACTAGCGGGGAACTCCAAGAGACCCAGTACTTC; cdr3_aa: CASSYGRTSGELQETQYF
v_call: TRBV28; clone_size: few; d_call: .; j_call: TRBJ2-7; cdr3_nt: TGTGCCAGCAGTGAAGGCGGGGACTACGAGCAGTACTTC; cdr3_aa: CASSEGGDYEQYF
v_call: TRBV29-1; clone_size: few; d_call: .; j_call: TRBJ1-5; cdr3_nt: TGCAGCGCGGGGGATCTTAATCAGCCCCAGCATTTT; cdr3_aa: CSAGDLNQPQHF
v_call: TRBV27; clone_size: .; d_call: TRBD1; j_call: TRBJ1-2; cdr3_nt: TGTGCCAGCATCCCACAGGGGGATGGCTACACCTTC; cdr3_aa: CASIPQGDGYTF
v_call: TRBV27; clone_size: .; d_call: TRBD2; j_call: TRBJ2-1; cdr3_nt: TGTGCCAGCAGCCCCCGGGTAATAGCGGGGGGCGGGAATGAGCAGTTCTTC; cdr3_aa: CASSPRVIAGGGNEQFF
v_call: TRBV6-1; clone_size: .; d_call: .; j_call: TRBJ1-2; cdr3_nt: TGTGCCAGCCGACGCACCTCGAGTGGAGGCTATGGCTACACCTTC; cdr3_aa: CASRRTSSGGYGYTF
v_call: TRBV6-5; clone_size: few; d_call: .; j_call: TRBJ2-1; cdr3_nt: TGTGCCAGCAGTTACCGCTCCCCGGGGAGCGAACAGTTCTTC; cdr3_aa: CASSYRSPGSEQFF
v_call: TRBV5-4; clone_size: .; d_call: .; j_call: TRBJ1-1; cdr3_nt: TGTGCCAGCAGCATTGGACAGCGTGAAGCTTTCTTT; cdr3_aa: CASSIGQREAFF
v_call: TRBV6-5; clone_size: .; d_call: TRBD2; j_call: TRBJ2-7; cdr3_nt: TGTGCCAGCAGTTACTCCGGGCTAGCGGGAGTCTACGAGCAGTACTTC; cdr3_aa: CASSYSGLAGVYEQYF
v_call: TRBV10-2; clone_size: .; d_call: TRBD2; j_call: TRBJ2-7; cdr3_nt: TGCGCCAGCAGCGTAGTAGGAGGGAGGGCGAACCACGAGCAGTACTTC; cdr3_aa: CASSVVGGRANHEQYF
v_call: TRBV2; clone_size: .; d_call: TRBD2; j_call: TRBJ2-5; cdr3_nt: TGTGCCAGCAGTGAGACTAGCGGGAGCGGTGAGACCCAGTACTTC; cdr3_aa: CASSETSGSGETQYF
v_call: TRBV21-1; clone_size: .; d_call: .; j_call: TRBJ2-7; cdr3_nt: TGTGCCAGCAGAAGAGAGTCTAGCGGGGGCCCGCCCACCTACGAGCAGTACTTC; cdr3_aa: CASRRESSGGPPTYEQYF
v_call: TRBV5-1; clone_size: .; d_call: TRBD1; j_call: TRBJ2-5; cdr3_nt: TGCGCCAGCAGCTTGACGGGGACAGGGGTTCAAGAGACCCAGTACTTC; cdr3_aa: CASSLTGTGVQETQYF
v_call: TRBV7-9; clone_size: .; d_call: TRBD1; j_call: TRBJ2-2; cdr3_nt: TGTGCCAGCAGCTTTTGGACAGGGATCACCGGGGAGCTGTTTTTT; cdr3_aa: CASSFWTGITGELFF
v_call: TRBV27; clone_size: few; d_call: TRBD2; j_call: TRBJ2-3; cdr3_nt: TGTGCCAGCAGTTTCAGCGGGGGGGTTGAGTATTTT; cdr3_aa: CASSFSGGVEYF
v_call: TRBV7-9; clone_size: many; d_call: TRBD2; j_call: TRBJ2-7; cdr3_nt: TGTGCCAGCAGGGAGACTAGCGCGGTACTTAGCGAGCAGTACTTC; cdr3_aa: CASRETSAVLSEQYF
v_call: TRBV7-2; clone_size: .; d_call: TRBD1; j_call: TRBJ2-5; cdr3_nt: TGTGCCAGCAGCTCGGGACAGGGGGCCTTGGAGACCCAGTACTTC; cdr3_aa: CASSSGQGALETQYF